The rows below give T cell receptor beta chains drawn from one sample of a study of shared clonotypes between healthy human individuals. Here immunoSEQ multiplex PCR was the method, and the copy in TCRdb shows in-frame clones only, minus some. The sample carries hundreds of thousands of clones, less than 96% recorded once. Sequencing was done on a sample of naive CD4+ T cells sorted from blood. These TCRs come from a young woman in good health. The CDR3 runs from the conserved cysteine through the conserved F or W. The D gene is left open where the match is weak. Only part of the rows carry a size: once, few, many, or a class if the clone is expanded.

clone_size,d_call,j_call,v_call,cdr3_nt,cdr3_aa
NA,NA,TRBJ1-3,TRBV11-2,TGTGCCAGCAGCTTAAGCAGGGCTGGAAACACCATATATTTT,CASSLSRAGNTIYF
once,TRBD1,TRBJ2-3,TRBV6-4,TGTGCCAGCAGTGAACAGGGGGCCCCAACAGATACGCAGTATTTT,CASSEQGAPTDTQYF
NA,NA,TRBJ2-3,TRBV19,TGTGCCAGTAGCACCTTACACGGCACAGATACGCAGTATTTT,CASSTLHGTDTQYF
NA,TRBD1,TRBJ1-1,TRBV6-5,TGTGCCAGCATCACACCGGGACAGGCTTCTGAAGCTTTCTTT,CASITPGQASEAFF
NA,NA,TRBJ2-6,TRBV28,TGTGCCAGCAGTTTAGGGCTCTCTGGGGCCAACGTCCTGACTTTC,CASSLGLSGANVLTF
NA,NA,TRBJ2-7,TRBV4-1,TGCGCCAGCAGCCAAGATTTTTGGGGCTCCTACGAGCAGTACTTC,CASSQDFWGSYEQYF
once,TRBD2,TRBJ2-7,TRBV7-9,TGTGCCAGCAGCTTGAGGCAGGGCGGGAGCTCCTACGAGCAGTACTTC,CASSLRQGGSSYEQYF
NA,NA,TRBJ1-2,TRBV27,TGTGCCAGCAGTTTAACAGGGTTCTATGGCTACACCTTC,CASSLTGFYGYTF
NA,NA,TRBJ2-4,TRBV2,TGTGCCAGCACCGAAGGGGTGTGGACCAAAAACATTCAGTACTTC,CASTEGVWTKNIQYF
NA,NA,TRBJ1-2,TRBV11-2,TGTGCCAGCAGCGCCCTACAGGGAAATGGCTACACCTTC,CASSALQGNGYTF
NA,NA,TRBJ1-1,TRBV4-1,TGCGCCAGCAGCCAAGAAGGGCGGGGTTTGGGGACTGAAGCTTTCTTT,CASSQEGRGLGTEAFF
NA,TRBD2,TRBJ2-3,TRBV9,TGTGCCAGCAGCGTAGAAGCGGGAGTCAGCACAGATACGCAGTATTTT,CASSVEAGVSTDTQYF
NA,NA,TRBJ2-7,TRBV28,TGTGCCAGCAGTTTAGTAACGGGAGTTATTTACGAGCAGTACTTC,CASSLVTGVIYEQYF
NA,TRBD1,TRBJ2-2,TRBV28,TGTGCCACAGGGCAGGGGGTGGCCGGGGAGCTGTTTTTT,CATGQGVAGELFF
NA,TRBD2,TRBJ2-7,TRBV7-8,TGTGCCGGCAGCCGGGAGGATGTTCTCTACGAGCAGTACTTC,CAGSREDVLYEQYF
NA,TRBD1,TRBJ1-2,TRBV30,TGTGCCTCCACGGGGACAGGGTTTGACGGCTACACCTTC,CASTGTGFDGYTF
once,TRBD2,TRBJ2-2,TRBV7-6,TGTGCCAGCAGCCTCGGGGGACTAGCGGGAGTTACCGGGGAGCTGTTTTTT,CASSLGGLAGVTGELFF
NA,TRBD2,TRBJ2-1,TRBV23-1,TGCGCCAGCAGTCAGTCGGGAGGGCCTAAAGGATCCTACAATGAGCAGTTCTTC,CASSQSGGPKGSYNEQFF
NA,TRBD1,TRBJ1-6,TRBV7-9,TGTGCCAGCAGCTTAGCCCTCAGGGGGGCGAATTCACCCCTCCACTTT,CASSLALRGANSPLHF
NA,TRBD1,TRBJ2-5,TRBV28,TGTGCCAGCAGCCAGACCGGGACAGTTCTCTACTTACGGCAGTACTTC,CASSQTGTVLYLRQYF
NA,TRBD2,TRBJ2-1,TRBV6-5,TGTGCCAGCAGTTACTTAGCGGGAGGCCCCGATGAGCAGTTCTTC,CASSYLAGGPDEQFF
NA,NA,TRBJ2-1,TRBV27,TGTGCCAGCAGCACCGGGCCTTGGGCCGGCAATGAGCAGTTCTTC,CASSTGPWAGNEQFF
NA,TRBD1,TRBJ2-4,TRBV5-1,TGCGCCAGCAGCTTGGGGACAGGGGCCAAAAACATTCAGTACTTC,CASSLGTGAKNIQYF
NA,NA,TRBJ2-7,TRBV30,TGTGCCTGGAGTGTTCGAGCGGGTGGGTACGAGCAGTACTTC,CAWSVRAGGYEQYF
NA,NA,TRBJ2-7,TRBV11-2,TGTGCCAGCAGGACTATACAGGGACTCTCCTACGAGCAGTACTTC,CASRTIQGLSYEQYF
NA,NA,TRBJ1-4,TRBV2,TGTGCCAGCAGTATTCGAGCGGTTGCAACTAATGAAAAACTGTTTTTT,CASSIRAVATNEKLFF
NA,NA,TRBJ1-1,TRBV19,TGTGCCAGTAGGGAACAGGGTAACATGAACACTGAAGCTTTCTTT,CASREQGNMNTEAFF
NA,NA,TRBJ1-1,TRBV28,TGTGCCAGCAGGCCTACGGGACTCCTGAACACTGAAGCTTTCTTT,CASRPTGLLNTEAFF
NA,TRBD2,TRBJ2-1,TRBV11-3,TGTGCCAGCAGCTCCACCGCGGTTAGCGGGCGCAACAATGAGCAGTTCTTC,CASSSTAVSGRNNEQFF
once,TRBD1,TRBJ1-4,TRBV5-1,TGCGCCAGCAGCTTGTACGGGACAGGGGGCGAAAAACTGTTTTTT,CASSLYGTGGEKLFF
once,NA,TRBJ2-3,TRBV18,TGTGCCAGCTCACAGCCTAGCACAGATACGCAGTATTTT,CASSQPSTDTQYF
NA,NA,TRBJ2-2,TRBV13,TGTGCCAGCAGCTTTGGGGGAATAGGGACCGGGGAGCTGTTTTTT,CASSFGGIGTGELFF
NA,NA,TRBJ2-5,TRBV7-2,TGTGCCAGCAGCTTAGGGTCCGTGAGGGTAGAGACCCAGTACTTC,CASSLGSVRVETQYF
NA,TRBD1,TRBJ2-7,TRBV5-4,TGTGCCAGCAGCAACCAGGGGGTTCCGGAGCAGTACTTC,CASSNQGVPEQYF
NA,NA,TRBJ1-1,TRBV6-1,TGTGCCAGCAGTGGACGGGTGAACACTGAAGCTTTCTTT,CASSGRVNTEAFF
NA,TRBD2,TRBJ2-1,TRBV7-2,TGTGCCAGCAGCTTATTTGGAGTAGCGGGAGGTGGGGAGCAGTTCTTC,CASSLFGVAGGGEQFF
NA,TRBD2,TRBJ2-7,TRBV19,TGTGCCAGTAGTCAGCAGCGGGAGGCCTCCTACGAGCAGTACTTC,CASSQQREASYEQYF
NA,NA,TRBJ2-7,TRBV7-8,TGTGCCAGCAGCCGGGCTGGGGGTGCCCCGGGAGAGCAGTACTTC,CASSRAGGAPGEQYF
NA,TRBD2,TRBJ2-7,TRBV6-1,TGTGCCAGCAGTGAAAGTGGCGGGAGTTTCGACGAGCAGTACTTC,CASSESGGSFDEQYF
NA,NA,TRBJ2-7,TRBV11-3,TGTGCCAGCAGCTTAGGGCTGGGGTACGAGCAGTACTTC,CASSLGLGYEQYF
NA,NA,TRBJ2-4,TRBV21-1,TGTGCCAGCAGCAAAGGAGGGTCGAGGGAGGTGGGAAACATTCAGTACTTC,CASSKGGSREVGNIQYF
NA,TRBD1,TRBJ2-2,TRBV28,TGTGCCAGCGCCCCCTCAGGGGGCCCCGGGGAGCTGTTTTTT,CASAPSGGPGELFF